This T cell receptor (beta chain) was recorded in a study of cytomegalovirus exposure and HLA in healthy donors. Study overall: From donors who were HLA-typed, an early data release held 80 million to 95 million unique TCRs. Broader study findings: Some highly shared sequence variants likely arose as a pipeline artifact. Highest at DRB1 and lowest at HLA-C, TCR association rates differed among HLA loci in a later analysis. In a later analysis, at a false discovery rate of 0.05, over 15,000 TCR beta sequences matched HLA alleles.

V lost 0 bases and J lost 2; bases outside the gene matches: 7. CDR3 length: 16 residues. CDR1 is SQVTM and CDR2 is ANQGSEA in the germline V gene. Regarding this clone: Its antigen is currently unknown.

PCR amplification relied on 60 Vbeta primers (plus 13 Jbeta primers). Using immunoSEQ multiplex PCR, the repertoire was profiled, and TCRdb retains in-frame clones only, with some absent. The sample's table shows under 200,000 clones. This chain joins TRBV29-1 and TRBJ2-5, with 9 bases matching TRBD2. The specimen was PBMCs. This receptor was taken from a man aged 25-45 years in good health and CMV-seronegative. CDR3 nucleotides: TGCAGCGTTGAAGAATTGGGTAGCGGGAGACAAGAGACCCAGTACTTC. Protein: CSVEELGSGRQETQYF.